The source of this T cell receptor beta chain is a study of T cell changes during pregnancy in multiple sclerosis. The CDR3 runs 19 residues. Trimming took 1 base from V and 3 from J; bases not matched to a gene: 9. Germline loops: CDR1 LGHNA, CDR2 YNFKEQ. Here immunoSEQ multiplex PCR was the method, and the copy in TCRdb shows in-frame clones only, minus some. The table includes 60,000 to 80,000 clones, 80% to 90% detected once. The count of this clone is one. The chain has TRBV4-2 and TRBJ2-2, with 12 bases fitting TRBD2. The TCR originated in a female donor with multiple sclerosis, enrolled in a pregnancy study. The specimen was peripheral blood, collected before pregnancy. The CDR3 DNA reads TGTGCCAGCAGCCAAGGTGGGGCCCTAGCGGGAGGGTACACCGGGGAGCTGTTTTTT. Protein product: CASSQGGALAGGYTGELFF.